This T cell receptor (beta chain) came from a study of neurological immune-mediated disorders. Among the participants, healthy controls were blood bank volunteers in Maryland, USA. Unsorted libraries were prepared from 2 million PBMCs held at -80 C. The authors produced cDNA by 5'RACE using 10-nucleotide random UMIs. TCRdb processed the 5' RACE reads anew with MiXCR; each CDR3 protein has one entry. The sample yields roughly 80,000 distinct CDR3 sequences, roughly 9.5% seen once. Trimming stripped 2 bases from V and 5 bases from J, with 22 bases between. CDR3 length equals 17 residues. CDR1 and CDR2 (germline): SGHDN, FVKESK. This clonotype appeared many times.

The clonotype comes from a man over 45 in good health. The sample was PBMCs. The chain recombines TRBV14 with TRBJ2-7; D might be TRBD1 (6 bases). The CDR3 DNA reads TGTGCCAGCAGCCAACTTTCGTACAGGGTTAGAGGGAACGAGCAGTACTTC. This codes for CASSQLSYRVRGNEQYF.